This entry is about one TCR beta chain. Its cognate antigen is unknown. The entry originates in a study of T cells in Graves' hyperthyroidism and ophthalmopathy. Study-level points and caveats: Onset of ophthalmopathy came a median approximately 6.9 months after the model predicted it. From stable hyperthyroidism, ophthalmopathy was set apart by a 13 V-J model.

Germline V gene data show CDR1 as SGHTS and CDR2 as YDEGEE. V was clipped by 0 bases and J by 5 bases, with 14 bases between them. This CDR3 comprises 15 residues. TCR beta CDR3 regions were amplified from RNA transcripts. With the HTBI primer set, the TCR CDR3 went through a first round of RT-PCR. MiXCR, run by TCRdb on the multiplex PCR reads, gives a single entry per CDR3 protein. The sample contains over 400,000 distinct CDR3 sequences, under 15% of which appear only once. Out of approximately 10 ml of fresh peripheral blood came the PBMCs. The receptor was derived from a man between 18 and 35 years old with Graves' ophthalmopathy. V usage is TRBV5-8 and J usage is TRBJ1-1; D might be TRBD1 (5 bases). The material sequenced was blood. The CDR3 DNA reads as TGTGCCAGCAGCTTGGGGTGGGGGAAGCGGACTGAAGCTTTCTTT. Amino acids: CASSLGWGKRTEAFF.